This entry lists 23 T cell receptor beta chains sequenced from one sample in a study of T-cell memory formation after mild COVID-19. Each CDR3 protein gets one entry after TCRdb re-called the 5' RACE reads with MiXCR. The sample has around 390,000 distinct CDR3 sequences; about 15% are singletons. The sequencing input was PBMCs or a T cell subset sorted from them (not recorded which). The receptors derive from a man aged 18 to 29 who had mild COVID-19 (a few samples of this study predate the infection). Cell type and time point are not known.

In this sample, this clonotype turned up a few times. The chain has TRBV6-5 and TRBJ2-6, with D hard to call. The CDR3 extends over 17 amino acids. The V gene's germline CDR1 is MNHEY and CDR2 SVGAGI. V lost 3 bases and J 3 bases, leaving 15 bases between the germline ends. DNA for the CDR3: TGTGCCAGCAGTTATTTACCATGGGTAGATGGGGCCAACGTCCTGACTTTC. As protein: CASSYLPWVDGANVLTF.

The V and J genes are TRBV19 and TRBJ2-2, with a possible D match to TRBD2 (5 bases). Deletions cut 9 bases from V and 9 bases from J, with 17 bases between. The V gene's germline CDR1 is LNHDA and CDR2 SQIVND (reference sequence). The CDR3 spans 13 residues. CDR3 DNA: TGTGCCAGCGAAAGCGGTTACAAGCGGGAGCTGTTTTTT. This codes for CASESGYKRELFF.

This clonotype was observed a few times. The chain recombines TRBV3-1 with TRBJ2-7; D unresolved. Germline assignment: CDR1 LGHDT and CDR2 YNNKEL (reference sequence). Trimming stripped 0 bases from V and 1 base from J, with 7 bases between. The CDR3 spans 14 residues. CDR3 sequence reads: CASSQEYKSYEQYF. CDR3 nucleotides: TGTGCCAGCAGCCAAGAATACAAATCCTACGAGCAGTACTTC.

At least ten counts were recorded for this clonotype. The chain uses TRBV5-1 and TRBJ2-3, with unresolved D. V lost 3 bases, J lost 2 bases, and 4 bases lay in between. CDR3 length: 12 amino acids. Germline V gene data show CDR1 as SGHRS and CDR2 as YFSETQ. Here the CDR3 DNA reads TGCGCCAGCAGCTGGACCACAGATACGCAGTATTTT. Translation: CASSWTTDTQYF.

In its sample, this clonotype was seen a few times. The chain employs TRBV7-9 and TRBJ2-1; no clear D. CDR3 length: 13 amino acids. Germline V CDR1 and CDR2: SEHNR, FQNEAQ (reference sequence). With 4 bases removed from V and 6 bases from J, the gap between germline ends came to 10 bases. CDR3 nucleotides: TGTGCCAGCAGCTCCTCCACCGGCAATGAGCAGTTCTTC. This gives the protein CASSSSTGNEQFF.

This clonotype has just a few counts. The rearrangement joins TRBV5-6 to TRBJ2-7; 9 positions agree with TRBD1. The CDR3 runs 17 residues. The J segment lost 5 bases and the V segment lost 0 bases, leaving 12 bases of the junction unmatched. The germline V gene has CDR1 SGHDT and CDR2 YYEEEE. CDR3 residues: CASSLDLGDRVFHEQYF. CDR3 nucleotide sequence: TGTGCCAGCAGCTTGGACCTTGGGGACAGGGTATTTCACGAGCAGTACTTC.

The gene calls are TRBV7-2 and TRBJ2-5; D is undetermined. The CDR3 consists of 13 residues. The V end lost 3 bases, the J end lost 0 bases, and 5 bases lay between the germline ends. CDR1 is SGHTA and CDR2 is FQGNSA in the germline V gene. CDR3 nucleotides: TGTGCCAGCAGCTTCCCCAACCAAGAGACCCAGTACTTC. This sequence encodes CASSFPNQETQYF.

The gene calls are TRBV28 and TRBJ2-7; unclear D gene. Trimming removed 6 bases from V and 4 bases from J, with 16 bases in between. Germline CDR1 reads MDHEN; CDR2 reads SYDVKM. The CDR3 contains 14 residues. The CDR3 DNA sequence: TGTGCCAGCAGGAGGAGTTCCCCTCTATACGAGCAGTACTTC. It encodes CASRRSSPLYEQYF. The variable domain in full, with the rest retrieved from reference TRBV28 and TRBJ2-7, is DVKVTQSSRYLVKRTGEKVFLECVQDMDHENMFWYRQDPGLGLRLIYFSYDVKMKEKGDIPEGYSVSREKKERFSLILESASTNQTSMYLCASRRSSPLYEQYFGPGTRLTVT.

This clonotype was detected many times. V gene TRBV21-1 combines with J gene TRBJ1-2; TRBD1 was called by the table and not checked on the DNA. TRBV21-1 is annotated as a pseudogene. The length of the CDR3 is 13 residues. CDR3 in DNA: TGTGCCAGCAGCAAAGTAGGGGGGGGCGGCTACACCTTC. It specifies CASSKVGGGGYTF.

DNA for the CDR3: TGTGCCAGCTCAGAGCGGGACGAATACGAGCAGTACGTC. It specifies CASSERDEYEQYV. The chain recombines TRBV18 with TRBJ2-7, with 7 bases identical to TRBD2. V shed 5 bases, J shed 4 bases, and the junction held 5 bases outside the gene matches. The CDR3 extends over 13 amino acids. Germline CDR1 and CDR2: KGHSH and LQKENI.

This clonotype came up a few times. In DNA form, the CDR3 reads TGTGCCAGCATACTGGACCACCCTGGCACTGAAGCTTTCTTT. Its translation is CASILDHPGTEAFF. The rearrangement joins TRBV2 to TRBJ1-1; D is undetermined. V was shortened by 7 bases and J by 4 bases, with 16 bases between the two germline ends. Germline V gives CDR1 SNHLY, CDR2 FYNNEI. There are 14 residues in the CDR3.

This clonotype was observed a few times. The chain combines TRBV11-3 with TRBJ2-3; the D gene is possibly TRBD1 (6 bases). Germline CDR1 reads SGHNT; CDR2 reads YENEEA. V dropped 6 bases and J dropped 4 bases, with 17 bases sitting between them. The CDR3 has 15 residues. The CDR3 DNA reads as TGTGCCAGCAGTCCAACGGCAGGGGCAGCAGATACGCAGTATTTT. Translation gives CASSPTAGAADTQYF.

In the case of this clonotype: A clone one base away is much larger, so this may be a read error. The chain employs TRBV7-6 and TRBJ1-5; no clear D gene. Germline loops: CDR1 SGHVS, CDR2 FNYEAQ. This CDR3 is built from 14 residues. The germline V and J ends were trimmed by 7 bases and 3 bases, with 13 bases remaining between them. CDR3 sequence: CASNFSRSNQPQHF. The CDR3 DNA sequence: TGTGCCAGCAACTTTTCGCGGTCCAATCAGCCCCAGCATTTT. Complete variable domain (other parts from reference TRBV7-6 and TRBJ1-5): GAGVSQSPRYKVTKRGQDVALRCDPISGHVSLYWYRQALGQGPEFLTYFNYEAQQDKSGLPNDRFSAERPEGSISTLTIQRTEQRDSAMYRCASNFSRSNQPQHFGDGTRLSIL.

This chain uses TRBV20-1 with TRBJ1-6, with D unresolved. CDR3 length: 16 amino acids. Trimming took off 0 bases at V and 7 bases at J, with 16 bases between the two ends. Germline-derived CDR1 and CDR2 are DFQATT and SNEGSKA (reference sequence). The CDR3 protein is CSARDSLHQLNSPLHF. The CDR3 DNA follows: TGCAGTGCTAGAGATTCATTGCACCAGTTAAATTCACCCCTCCACTTT.

Only a few counts were recorded for this clonotype. The V call is TRBV4-1, the J call TRBJ2-1, with 8 bases aligning to TRBD2. This CDR3 has 16 residues. Per the germline V gene, CDR1 is MGHRA and CDR2 is YSYEKL. With V trimmed by 5 bases and J by 6 bases, 12 bases remained unmatched. CDR3 coding DNA: TGCGCCAGCAGCTCGATCGGGGGGGAGTTGGGCAATGAGCAGTTCTTC. Translated, it gives CASSSIGGELGNEQFF.

This clonotype was seen many times. In DNA, the CDR3 is TGCGCCAGCAGCTCCTCAGGGGCCAGGGATACGCAGTATTTT. Its protein product is CASSSSGARDTQYF. The rearrangement joins TRBV5-1 to TRBJ2-3, with D possibly being TRBD1 (6 bases). Germline V gene sequence: CDR1 SGHRS, CDR2 YFSETQ. The V end lost 3 bases, the J end lost 6 bases, and 14 bases lay between the germline ends. The CDR3 is made up of 14 amino acids.

This rearrangement joins TRBV7-9 to TRBJ2-6; tentative D call: TRBD2 (5 bases). The CDR3 loop spans 13 amino acids. V lost 7 bases and J lost 1, with 5 bases in between. Germline V gene sequence: CDR1 SEHNR, CDR2 FQNEAQ (reference sequence). The CDR3 region has the DNA TGTGCCAGCACGGGGTCTGGGGCCAACGTCCTGACTTTC. This encodes CASTGSGANVLTF. The whole variable domain, filled in from reference TRBV7-9 and TRBJ2-6, reads DTGVSQNPRHKITKRGQNVTFRCDPISEHNRLYWYRQTLGQGPEFLTYFQNEAQLEKSRLLSDRFSAERPKGSFSTLEIQRTEQGDSAMYLCASTGSGANVLTFGAGSRLTVL.

There are a few counts of this clonotype. The V call is TRBV5-1, the J call TRBJ2-7; TRBD1 aligns across 9 bases. The CDR3 spans 15 residues. Unmatched junction bases numbered 7, after V lost 1 base and J lost 5 bases. Germline values: CDR1 SGHRS, CDR2 YFSETQ. The CDR3 region is CASSLTGTGSHEQYV. DNA for the CDR3: TGCGCCAGCAGCTTGACCGGGACAGGGTCCCACGAGCAGTACGTC.

There are a few counts of this clonotype. This sequence joins TRBV5-1 and TRBJ1-2, with D possibly being TRBD1 (5 bases). The CDR3 contains 14 residues. Germline assignment: CDR1 SGHRS and CDR2 YFSETQ. V shed 2 bases and J shed 1 base, with 9 bases lying between them. The CDR3 loop is CASSFRRGNYGYTF. The CDR3 DNA is TGCGCCAGCAGCTTTAGGAGGGGTAACTATGGCTACACCTTC.

The V and J genes are TRBV27 and TRBJ2-5; D might be TRBD2 (6 bases). The CDR3 has 15 residues. Germline lookup yields CDR1 MNHEY and CDR2 SMNVEV (reference sequence). Trimming took 6 bases from V and 5 from J, leaving 19 bases between them. The CDR3: CASRAHLGGAETQYF. The CDR3 region has the DNA TGTGCCAGCAGGGCCCATCTGGGAGGTGCGGAGACCCAGTACTTC.

This chain connects TRBV7-9 to TRBJ1-2; D is unclear. CDR3 length: 15 residues. The V gene lost 1 base and the J gene lost 5 bases, with 14 bases spanning the gap. Germline CDR1 reads SEHNR; CDR2 reads FQNEAQ (reference sequence). The CDR3 protein is CASSLGDTFVYGYTF. In nucleotides, the CDR3 is TGTGCCAGCAGCTTAGGCGACACGTTTGTTTATGGCTACACCTTC.

The V call is TRBV12-3 or TRBV12-4, the J call TRBJ2-2; 14 positions match TRBD2. The CDR3 has 16 residues. Trimming removed 3 bases from V and 7 bases from J; junction bases left unmatched: 4. The CDR3 is CASSFRTSGGFGELFF. The CDR3 bases are TGTGCCAGCAGTTTCAGGACTAGCGGGGGGTTCGGGGAGCTGTTTTTT.

The chain combines TRBV29-1 with TRBJ2-7; perhaps D is TRBD1 or TRBD2 (7 bases each). V was cut by 7 bases and J by 2 bases, with 21 bases left in between. Germline lookup yields CDR1 SQVTM and CDR2 ANQGSEA. The CDR3 loop spans 15 amino acids. The chain's CDR3 is CSAGGTGEVPYEQYF. CDR3 sequence (DNA): TGCAGCGCGGGGGGAACAGGGGAAGTACCCTACGAGCAGTACTTC.